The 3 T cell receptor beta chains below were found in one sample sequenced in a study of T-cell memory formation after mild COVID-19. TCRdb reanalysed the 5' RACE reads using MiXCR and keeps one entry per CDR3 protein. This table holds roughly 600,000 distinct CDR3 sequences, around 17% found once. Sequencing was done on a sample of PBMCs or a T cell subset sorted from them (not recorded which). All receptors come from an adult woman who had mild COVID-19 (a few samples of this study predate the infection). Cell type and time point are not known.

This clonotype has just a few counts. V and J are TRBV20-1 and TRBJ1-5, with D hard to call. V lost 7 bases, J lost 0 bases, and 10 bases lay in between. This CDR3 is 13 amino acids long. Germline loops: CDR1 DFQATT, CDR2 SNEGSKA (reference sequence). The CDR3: CSVGVDSNQPQHF. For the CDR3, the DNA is TGCAGTGTAGGAGTGGATAGCAATCAGCCCCAGCATTTT.

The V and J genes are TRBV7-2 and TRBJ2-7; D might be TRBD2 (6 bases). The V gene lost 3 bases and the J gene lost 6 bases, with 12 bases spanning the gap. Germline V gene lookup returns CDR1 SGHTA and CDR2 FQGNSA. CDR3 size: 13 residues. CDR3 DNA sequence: TGTGCCAGCAGCTTGGGACTCCCGTCCGAGCAGTACTTC. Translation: CASSLGLPSEQYF.

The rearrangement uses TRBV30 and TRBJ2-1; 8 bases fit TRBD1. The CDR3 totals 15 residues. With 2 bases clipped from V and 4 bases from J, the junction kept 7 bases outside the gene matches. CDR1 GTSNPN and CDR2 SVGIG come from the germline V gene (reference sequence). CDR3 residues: CAWSLDRVRYNEQFF. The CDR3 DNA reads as TGTGCCTGGAGTCTGGACAGGGTGCGTTACAATGAGCAGTTCTTC.